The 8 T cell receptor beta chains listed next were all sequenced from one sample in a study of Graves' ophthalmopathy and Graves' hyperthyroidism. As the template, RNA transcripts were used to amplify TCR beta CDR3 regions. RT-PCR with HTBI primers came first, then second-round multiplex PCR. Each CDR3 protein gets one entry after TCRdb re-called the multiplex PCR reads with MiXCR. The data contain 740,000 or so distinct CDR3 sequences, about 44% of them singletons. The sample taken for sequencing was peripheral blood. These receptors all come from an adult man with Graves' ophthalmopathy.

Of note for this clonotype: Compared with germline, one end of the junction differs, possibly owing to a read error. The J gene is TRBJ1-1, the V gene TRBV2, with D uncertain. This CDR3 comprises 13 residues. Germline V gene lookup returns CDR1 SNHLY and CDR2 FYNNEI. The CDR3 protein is CASRGDGASEASF. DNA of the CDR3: TGTGCCAGCAGAGGAGACGGCGCCTCTGAAGCTTCCTTT. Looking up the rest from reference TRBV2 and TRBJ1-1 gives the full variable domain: EPEVTQTPSHQVTQMGQEVILRCVPISNHLYFYWYRQILGQKVEFLVSFYNNEISEKSEIFDDQFSVERPDGSNFTLKIRSTKLEDSAMYFCASRGDGASEASFGQGTRLTVV.

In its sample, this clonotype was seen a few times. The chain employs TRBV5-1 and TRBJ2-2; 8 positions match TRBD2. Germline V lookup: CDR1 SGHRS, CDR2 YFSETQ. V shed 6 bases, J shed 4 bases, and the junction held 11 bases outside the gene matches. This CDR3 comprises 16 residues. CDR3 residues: CASMPGTREGTGELFF. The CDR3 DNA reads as TGCGCCAGCATGCCCGGGACTAGGGAAGGCACCGGGGAGCTGTTTTTT.

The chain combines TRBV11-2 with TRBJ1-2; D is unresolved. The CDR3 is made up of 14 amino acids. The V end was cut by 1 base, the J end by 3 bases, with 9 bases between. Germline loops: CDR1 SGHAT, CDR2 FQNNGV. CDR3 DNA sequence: TGTGCCAGCAGCTTAGGGGCAGCCTACTATGGCTACACCTTC. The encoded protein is CASSLGAAYYGYTF.

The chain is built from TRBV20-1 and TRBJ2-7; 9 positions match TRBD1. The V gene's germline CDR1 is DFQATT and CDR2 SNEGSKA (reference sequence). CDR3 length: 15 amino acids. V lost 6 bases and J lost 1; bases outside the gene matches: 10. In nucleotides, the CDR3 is TGCAGTGCCAGGCACTCCGGGACAGGGTCCTACGAGCAGTACTTC. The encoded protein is CSARHSGTGSYEQYF.

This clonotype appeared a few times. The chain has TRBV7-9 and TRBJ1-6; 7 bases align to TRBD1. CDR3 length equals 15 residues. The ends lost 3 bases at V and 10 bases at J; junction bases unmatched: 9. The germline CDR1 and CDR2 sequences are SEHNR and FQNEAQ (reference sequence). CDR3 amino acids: CASSLARGLGSPLHF. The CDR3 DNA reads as TGTGCCAGCAGCTTGGCGAGGGGGCTCGGCTCACCCCTCCACTTT.

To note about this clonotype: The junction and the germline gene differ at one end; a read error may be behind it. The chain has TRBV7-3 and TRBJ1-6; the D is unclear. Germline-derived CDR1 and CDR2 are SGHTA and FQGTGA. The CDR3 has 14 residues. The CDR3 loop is CASSAGDYNSPLHF. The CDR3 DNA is TGCGCCAGCAGCGCCGGTGACTATAATTCACCCCTCCACTTT.

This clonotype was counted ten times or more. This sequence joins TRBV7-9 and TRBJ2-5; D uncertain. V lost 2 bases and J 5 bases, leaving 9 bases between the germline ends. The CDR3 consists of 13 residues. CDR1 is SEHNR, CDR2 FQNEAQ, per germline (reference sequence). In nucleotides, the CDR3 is TGTGCCAGCAGCTTACCCCTCAGGGAGACCCAGTACTTC. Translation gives CASSLPLRETQYF.

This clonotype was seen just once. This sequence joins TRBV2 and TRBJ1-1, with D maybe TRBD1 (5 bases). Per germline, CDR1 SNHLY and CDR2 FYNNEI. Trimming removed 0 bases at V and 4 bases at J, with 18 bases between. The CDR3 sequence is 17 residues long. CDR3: CASSEAWGRGWGTEAFF. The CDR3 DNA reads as TGTGCCAGCAGTGAAGCTTGGGGGAGGGGCTGGGGCACTGAAGCTTTCTTT.